This TCR beta chain derives from a study of cytomegalovirus exposure and HLA in healthy donors. Overall study: The roughly 130 validation repertoires, a later analysis reported, used the same platform as the roughly 660 repertoires from the first cohort. Findings and caveats of the study: The listing of roughly 160 TCR beta chains classed them as cytomegalovirus-associated. It was found in a later analysis that first-cohort TCR clusters tended to co-occur in the 100 to 150 validation repertoires.

Details on this clone: The antigen is not known.

Generated by immunoSEQ multiplex PCR, the TCRdb table keeps only in-frame clones and is missing some. The sample yields about 160,000 clones, roughly 90% seen once. The CDR3 totals 16 residues. CDR1 and CDR2 (germline): SQVTM, ANQGSEA. The V gene end was trimmed by 2 bases and the J gene end by 0 bases; junction bases not matched to a gene: 8. This chain uses TRBV29-1 with TRBJ2-3, with 7 nucleotides matching TRBD1. The sequenced material came from PBMCs. The TCR comes from a woman between 25 and 40 years old in good health and CMV-seronegative. The CDR3 loop reads CSVELGDRWSTDTQYF. CDR3 sequence (DNA): TGCAGCGTTGAATTAGGGGACAGATGGAGCACAGATACGCAGTATTTT.